This T cell receptor (beta chain) was sequenced during a study of blood T cell repertoires in COVID-19. The overall study: Samples representing acute and convalescent COVID-19 were sourced from the United States, Italy and Spain. The analysed material was cDNA or gDNA that came from T cells, B-cell-depleted T cells, or PBMCs.

Germline V gives CDR1 GTSNPN, CDR2 SVGIG (reference sequence). V was clipped by 5 bases and J by 4 bases; unmatched bases: 7. This CDR3 is built from 13 residues. Authors' data handling: Cell counts per sample came from amplifying reference gene primers. Generated by immunoSEQ multiplex PCR, the TCRdb table keeps only in-frame clones and is missing some. For V, J and clone size, that table is used; D and trimming come from the DNA. The sample consists of roughly 200,000 clones, over 70% of them appearing once. The sample consisted of peripheral blood. The TCR was taken from a middle-aged man with active or convalescent COVID-19. The chain recombines TRBV30 with TRBJ2-7; 8 bases are shared with TRBD2. In DNA, the CDR3 is TGTGCCTGGGCGTCGGGGGGGTCGTACGAGCAGTACTTC. The encoded protein is CAWASGGSYEQYF. Together with reference TRBV30 and TRBJ2-7, the CDR3 gives the full variable domain: SQTIHQWPATLVQPVGSPLSLECTVEGTSNPNLYWYRQAAGRGLQLLFYSVGIGQISSEVPQNLSASRPQDRQFILSSKKLLLSDSGFYLCAWASGGSYEQYFGPGTRLTVT.